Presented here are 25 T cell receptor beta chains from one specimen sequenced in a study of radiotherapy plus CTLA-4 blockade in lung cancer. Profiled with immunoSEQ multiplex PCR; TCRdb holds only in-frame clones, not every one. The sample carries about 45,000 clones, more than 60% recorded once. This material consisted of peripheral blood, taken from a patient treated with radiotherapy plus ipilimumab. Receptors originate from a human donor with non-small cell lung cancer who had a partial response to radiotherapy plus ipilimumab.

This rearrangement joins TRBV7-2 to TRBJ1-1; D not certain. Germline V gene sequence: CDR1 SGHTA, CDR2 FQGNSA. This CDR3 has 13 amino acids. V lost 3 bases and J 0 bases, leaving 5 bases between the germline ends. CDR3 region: CASSLQVNTEAFF. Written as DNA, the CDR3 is TGTGCCAGCAGCTTGCAGGTGAACACTGAAGCTTTCTTT.

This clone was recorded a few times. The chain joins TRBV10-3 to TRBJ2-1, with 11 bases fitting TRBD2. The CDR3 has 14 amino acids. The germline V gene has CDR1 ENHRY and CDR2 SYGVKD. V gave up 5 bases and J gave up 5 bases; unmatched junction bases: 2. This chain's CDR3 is CAISRLAGNNEQFF. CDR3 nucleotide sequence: TGTGCCATCAGTCGACTAGCGGGAAACAATGAGCAGTTCTTC.

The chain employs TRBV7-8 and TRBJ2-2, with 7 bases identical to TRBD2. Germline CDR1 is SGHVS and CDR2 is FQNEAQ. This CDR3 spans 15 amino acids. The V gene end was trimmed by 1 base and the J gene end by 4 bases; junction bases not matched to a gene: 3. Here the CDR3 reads CASSLGRGFTGELFF. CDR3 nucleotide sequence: TGTGCCAGCAGCTTAGGGCGGGGGTTCACCGGGGAGCTGTTTTTT.

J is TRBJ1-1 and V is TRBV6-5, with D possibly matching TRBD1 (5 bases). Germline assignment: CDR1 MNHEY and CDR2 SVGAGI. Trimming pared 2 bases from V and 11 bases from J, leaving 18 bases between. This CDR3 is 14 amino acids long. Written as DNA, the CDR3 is TGTGCCAGCAGTTACCCCCAGGGTGTTGAAGCGGCTTTCTTT. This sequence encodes CASSYPQGVEAAFF.

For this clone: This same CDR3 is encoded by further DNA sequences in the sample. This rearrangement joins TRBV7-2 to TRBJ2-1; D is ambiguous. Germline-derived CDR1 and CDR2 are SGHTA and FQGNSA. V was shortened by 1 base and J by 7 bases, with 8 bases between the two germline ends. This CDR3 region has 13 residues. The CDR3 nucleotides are TGTGCCAGCAGCTTAGAGGCGGAAAATGAGCAGTTCTTC. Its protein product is CASSLEAENEQFF.

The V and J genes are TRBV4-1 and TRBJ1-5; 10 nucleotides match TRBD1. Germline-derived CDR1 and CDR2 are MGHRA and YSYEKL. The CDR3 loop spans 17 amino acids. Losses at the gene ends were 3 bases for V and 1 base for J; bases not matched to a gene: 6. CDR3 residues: CASSHSGTGVSNQPQHF. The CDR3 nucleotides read TGCGCCAGCAGCCATTCCGGGACAGGGGTCAGCAATCAGCCCCAGCATTTT.

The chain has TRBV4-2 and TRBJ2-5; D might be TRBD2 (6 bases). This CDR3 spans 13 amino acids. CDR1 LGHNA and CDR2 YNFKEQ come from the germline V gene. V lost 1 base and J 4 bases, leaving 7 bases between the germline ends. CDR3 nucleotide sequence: TGTGCCAGCAGCCAAGGGGGAGGAGAGACCCAGTACTTC. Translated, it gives CASSQGGGETQYF.

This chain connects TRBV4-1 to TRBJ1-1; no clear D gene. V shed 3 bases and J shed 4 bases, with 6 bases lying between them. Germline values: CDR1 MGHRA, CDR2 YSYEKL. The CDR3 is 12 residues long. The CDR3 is CASSHSGTEAFF. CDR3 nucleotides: TGCGCCAGCAGCCATTCCGGCACTGAAGCTTTCTTT.

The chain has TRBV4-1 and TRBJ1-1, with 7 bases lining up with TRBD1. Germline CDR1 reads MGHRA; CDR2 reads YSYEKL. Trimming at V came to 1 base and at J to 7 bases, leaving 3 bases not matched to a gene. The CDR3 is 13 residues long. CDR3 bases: TGCGCCAGCAGCCAAGTGAGGGGGCGTGAAGCTTTCTTT. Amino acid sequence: CASSQVRGREAFF.

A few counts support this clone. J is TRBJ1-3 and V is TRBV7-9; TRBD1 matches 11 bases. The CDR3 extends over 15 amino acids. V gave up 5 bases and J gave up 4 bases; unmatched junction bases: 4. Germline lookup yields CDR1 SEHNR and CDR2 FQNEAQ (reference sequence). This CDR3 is CASSKWDRGGNTIYF. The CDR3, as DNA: TGTGCCAGCAGCAAATGGGACAGGGGGGGAAACACCATATATTTT.

The CDR3 spells CASSLDGSHQFF. DNA for the CDR3: TGTGCCAGCAGCTTGGATGGCTCCCACCAGTTCTTC. This sequence joins TRBV5-4 and TRBJ2-1; no reliable D call. V was trimmed by 0 bases and J by 13 bases, leaving 11 bases between them. The V gene's germline CDR1 is SGHNT and CDR2 YYREEE (reference sequence). The CDR3 loop spans 12 amino acids.

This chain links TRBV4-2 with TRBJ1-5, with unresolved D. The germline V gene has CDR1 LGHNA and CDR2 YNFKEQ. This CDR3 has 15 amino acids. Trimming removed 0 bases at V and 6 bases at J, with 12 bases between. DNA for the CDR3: TGTGCCAGCAGCCAAGATATGGGAGGGTCTCAGCCCCAGCATTTT. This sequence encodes CASSQDMGGSQPQHF.

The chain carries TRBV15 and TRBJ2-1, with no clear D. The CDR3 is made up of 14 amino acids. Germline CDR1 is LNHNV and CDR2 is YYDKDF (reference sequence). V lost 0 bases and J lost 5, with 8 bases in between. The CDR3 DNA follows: TGTGCCACCAGCAGAGACCTGGCGGACAATGAGCAGTTCTTC. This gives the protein CATSRDLADNEQFF.

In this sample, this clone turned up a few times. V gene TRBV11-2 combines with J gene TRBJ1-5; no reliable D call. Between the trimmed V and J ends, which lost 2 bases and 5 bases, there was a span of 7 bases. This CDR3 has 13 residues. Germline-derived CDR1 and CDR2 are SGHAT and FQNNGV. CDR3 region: CASSLTDDQPQHF. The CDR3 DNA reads TGTGCCAGCAGCTTAACAGATGATCAGCCCCAGCATTTT.

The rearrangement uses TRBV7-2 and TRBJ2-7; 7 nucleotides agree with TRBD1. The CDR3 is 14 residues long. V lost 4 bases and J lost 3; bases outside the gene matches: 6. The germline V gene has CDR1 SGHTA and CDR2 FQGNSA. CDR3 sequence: CASSSHRGSYEQYF. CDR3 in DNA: TGTGCCAGCAGCTCCCACAGGGGAAGCTACGAGCAGTACTTC.

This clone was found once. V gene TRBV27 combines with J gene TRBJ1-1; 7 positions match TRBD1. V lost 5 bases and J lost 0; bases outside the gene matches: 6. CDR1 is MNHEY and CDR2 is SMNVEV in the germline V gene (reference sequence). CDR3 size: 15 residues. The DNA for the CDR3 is TGTGCCAGCAGTCCGACAGGGTCCATGAACACTGAAGCTTTCTTT. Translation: CASSPTGSMNTEAFF.

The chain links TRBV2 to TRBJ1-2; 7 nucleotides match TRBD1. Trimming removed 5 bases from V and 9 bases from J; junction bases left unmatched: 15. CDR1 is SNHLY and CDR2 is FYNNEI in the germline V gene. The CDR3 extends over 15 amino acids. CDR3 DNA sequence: TGTGCCAGCAGTCGGGACAGTTTCTGGGCTGTGAGCTACACCTTC. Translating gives CASSRDSFWAVSYTF. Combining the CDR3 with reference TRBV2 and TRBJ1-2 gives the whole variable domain EPEVTQTPSHQVTQMGQEVILRCVPISNHLYFYWYRQILGQKVEFLVSFYNNEISEKSEIFDDQFSVERPDGSNFTLKIRSTKLEDSAMYFCASSRDSFWAVSYTFGSGTRLTVV.

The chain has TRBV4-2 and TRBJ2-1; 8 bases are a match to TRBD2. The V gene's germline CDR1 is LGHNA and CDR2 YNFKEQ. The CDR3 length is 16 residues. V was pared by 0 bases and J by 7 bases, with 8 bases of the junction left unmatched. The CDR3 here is CASSQDGGGGRNEQFF. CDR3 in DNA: TGTGCCAGCAGCCAAGATGGCGGCGGGGGGAGGAATGAGCAGTTCTTC.

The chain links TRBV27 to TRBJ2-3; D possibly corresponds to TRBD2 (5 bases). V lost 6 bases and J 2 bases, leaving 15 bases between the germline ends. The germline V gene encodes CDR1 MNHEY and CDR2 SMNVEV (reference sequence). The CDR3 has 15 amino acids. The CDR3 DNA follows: TGTGCCAGCAGCCCTAGCAGACTGAACACAGATACGCAGTATTTT. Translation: CASSPSRLNTDTQYF.

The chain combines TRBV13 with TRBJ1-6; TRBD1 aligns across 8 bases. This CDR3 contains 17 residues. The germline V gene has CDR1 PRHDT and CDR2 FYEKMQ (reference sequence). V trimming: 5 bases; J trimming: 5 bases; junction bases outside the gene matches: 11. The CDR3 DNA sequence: TGTGCCAGCAGCCTCCTATACCCGACAGGGGATAATTCACCCCTCCACTTT. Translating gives CASSLLYPTGDNSPLHF.

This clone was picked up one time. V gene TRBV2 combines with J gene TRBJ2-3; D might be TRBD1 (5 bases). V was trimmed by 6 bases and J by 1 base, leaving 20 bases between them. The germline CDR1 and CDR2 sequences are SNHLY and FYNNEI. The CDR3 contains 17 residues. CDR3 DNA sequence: TGTGCCAGCAGAGGCAGGGTCGAGGATTTGCGCACAGATACGCAGTATTTT. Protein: CASRGRVEDLRTDTQYF.

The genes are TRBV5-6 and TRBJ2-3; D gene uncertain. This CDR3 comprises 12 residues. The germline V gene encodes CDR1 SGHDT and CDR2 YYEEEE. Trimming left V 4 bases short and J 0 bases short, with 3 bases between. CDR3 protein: CASSPSTDTQYF. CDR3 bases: TGTGCCAGCAGCCCTAGCACAGATACGCAGTATTTT.

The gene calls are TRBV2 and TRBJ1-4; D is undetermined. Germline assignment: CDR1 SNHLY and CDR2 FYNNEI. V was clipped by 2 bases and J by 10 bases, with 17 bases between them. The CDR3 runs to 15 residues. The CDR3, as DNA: TGTGCCAGCAGTGAATCCGTGGGCAGTTCTGGAAAACTGTTTTTT. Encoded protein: CASSESVGSSGKLFF.

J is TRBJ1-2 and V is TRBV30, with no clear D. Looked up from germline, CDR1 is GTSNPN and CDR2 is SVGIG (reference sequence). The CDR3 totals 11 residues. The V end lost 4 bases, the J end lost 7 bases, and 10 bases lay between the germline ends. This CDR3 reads CAWTLEVGYTF. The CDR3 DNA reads TGTGCCTGGACACTAGAGGTTGGCTACACCTTC.

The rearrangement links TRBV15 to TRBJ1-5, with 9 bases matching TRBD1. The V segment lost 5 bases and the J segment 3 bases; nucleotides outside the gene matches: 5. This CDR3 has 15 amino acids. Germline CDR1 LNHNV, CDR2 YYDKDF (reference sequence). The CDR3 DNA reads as TGTGCCACCAGCCCCAGGACAGGGGACAATCAGCCCCAGCATTTT. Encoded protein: CATSPRTGDNQPQHF.